The clone carrying this TCR beta chain was counted at least ten times. The record originates from a study of early T cells in non-severe SARS-CoV-2 infection. TCRdb re-analysed the 5' RACE reads in MiXCR, keeping a single row per CDR3 protein. The data hold about 48,000 distinct CDR3 sequences, with roughly 5.9% observed a single time. V lost 5 bases and J lost 4; bases outside the gene matches: 2. CDR3 length: 14 amino acids. Germline V gives CDR1 LNHDA, CDR2 SQIVND (reference sequence). Sample: whole blood. This TCR derives from an adult who was a healthcare worker with PCR-confirmed SARS-CoV-2 infection or an uninfected control (not recorded which). The chain links TRBV19 to TRBJ2-1, with 10 positions matching TRBD2. CDR3 amino acids: CASSLAGGYNEQFF. CDR3 coding DNA: TGTGCCAGTAGTTTAGCGGGAGGATACAATGAGCAGTTCTTC.